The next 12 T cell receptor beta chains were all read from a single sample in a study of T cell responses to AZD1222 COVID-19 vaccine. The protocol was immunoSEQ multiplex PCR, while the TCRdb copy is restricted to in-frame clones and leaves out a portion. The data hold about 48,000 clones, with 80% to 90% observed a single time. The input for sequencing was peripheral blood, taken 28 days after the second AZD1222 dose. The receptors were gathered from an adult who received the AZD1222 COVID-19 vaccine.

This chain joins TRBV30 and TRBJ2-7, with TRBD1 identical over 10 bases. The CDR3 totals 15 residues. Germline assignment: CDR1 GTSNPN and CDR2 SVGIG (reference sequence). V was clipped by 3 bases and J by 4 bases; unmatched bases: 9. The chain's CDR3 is CAWRGRDRGRYEQYF. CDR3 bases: TGTGCCTGGAGGGGACGGGACAGGGGACGATACGAGCAGTACTTC.

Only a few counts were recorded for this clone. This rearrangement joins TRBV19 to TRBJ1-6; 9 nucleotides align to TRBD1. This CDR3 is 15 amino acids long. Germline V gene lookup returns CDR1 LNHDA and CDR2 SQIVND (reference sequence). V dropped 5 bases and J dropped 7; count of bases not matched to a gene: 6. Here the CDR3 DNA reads TGTGCCAGTAGTTCACAGGGGGCGAGAAATTCACCCCTCCACTTT. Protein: CASSSQGARNSPLHF.

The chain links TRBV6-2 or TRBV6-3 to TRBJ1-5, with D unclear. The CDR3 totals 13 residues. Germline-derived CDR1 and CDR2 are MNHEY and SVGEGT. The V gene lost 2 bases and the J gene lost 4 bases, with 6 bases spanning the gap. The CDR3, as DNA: TGTGCCAGCAGTTACGGCCAGAATCAGCCCCAGCATTTT. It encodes CASSYGQNQPQHF.

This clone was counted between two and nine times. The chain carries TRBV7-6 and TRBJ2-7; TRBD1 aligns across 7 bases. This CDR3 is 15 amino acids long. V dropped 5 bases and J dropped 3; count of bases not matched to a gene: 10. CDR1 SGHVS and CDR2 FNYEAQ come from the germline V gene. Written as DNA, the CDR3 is TGTGCCAGCAGCATCCGACAGGGAGTTGTCTACGAGCAGTACTTC. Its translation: CASSIRQGVVYEQYF. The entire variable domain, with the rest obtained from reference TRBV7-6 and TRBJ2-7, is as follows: GAGVSQSPRYKVTKRGQDVALRCDPISGHVSLYWYRQALGQGPEFLTYFNYEAQQDKSGLPNDRFSAERPEGSISTLTIQRTEQRDSAMYRCASSIRQGVVYEQYFGPGTRLTVT.

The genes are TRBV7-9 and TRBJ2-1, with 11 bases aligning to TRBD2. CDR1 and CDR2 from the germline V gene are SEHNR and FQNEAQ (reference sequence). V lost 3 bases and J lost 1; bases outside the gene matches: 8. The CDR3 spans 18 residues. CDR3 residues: CASSLWPSGRISYNEQFF. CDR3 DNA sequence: TGTGCCAGCAGCTTGTGGCCTAGCGGGAGGATTTCCTACAATGAGCAGTTCTTC. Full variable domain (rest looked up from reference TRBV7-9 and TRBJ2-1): DTGVSQNPRHKITKRGQNVTFRCDPISEHNRLYWYRQTLGQGPEFLTYFQNEAQLEKSRLLSDRFSAERPKGSFSTLEIQRTEQGDSAMYLCASSLWPSGRISYNEQFFGPGTRLTVL.

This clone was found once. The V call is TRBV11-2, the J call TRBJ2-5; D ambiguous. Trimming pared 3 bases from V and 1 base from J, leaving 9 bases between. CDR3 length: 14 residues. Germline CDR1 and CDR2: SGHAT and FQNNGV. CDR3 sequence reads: CASSLIGFQETQYF. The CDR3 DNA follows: TGTGCCAGCAGCTTGATCGGTTTCCAAGAGACCCAGTACTTC.

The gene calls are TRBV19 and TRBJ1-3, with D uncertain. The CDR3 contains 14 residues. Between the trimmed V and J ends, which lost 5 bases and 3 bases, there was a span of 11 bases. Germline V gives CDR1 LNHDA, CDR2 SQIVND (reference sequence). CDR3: CASSPQSGGNTIYF. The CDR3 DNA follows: TGTGCCAGTAGTCCTCAGAGTGGTGGAAACACCATATATTTT.

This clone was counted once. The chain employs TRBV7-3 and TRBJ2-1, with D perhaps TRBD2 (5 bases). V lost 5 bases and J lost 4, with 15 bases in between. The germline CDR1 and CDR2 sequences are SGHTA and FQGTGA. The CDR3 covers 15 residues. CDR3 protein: CASSPSGGPYNEQFF. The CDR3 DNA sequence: TGTGCCAGCAGCCCAAGTGGAGGTCCATACAATGAGCAGTTCTTC.

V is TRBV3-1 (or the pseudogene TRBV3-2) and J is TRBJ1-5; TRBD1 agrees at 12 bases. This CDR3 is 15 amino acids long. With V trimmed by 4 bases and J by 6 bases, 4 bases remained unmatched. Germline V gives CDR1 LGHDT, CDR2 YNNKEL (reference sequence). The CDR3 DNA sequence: TGTGCCAGCAGCCCCGGGACAGGGGGCGGTCAGCCCCAGCATTTT. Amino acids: CASSPGTGGGQPQHF.

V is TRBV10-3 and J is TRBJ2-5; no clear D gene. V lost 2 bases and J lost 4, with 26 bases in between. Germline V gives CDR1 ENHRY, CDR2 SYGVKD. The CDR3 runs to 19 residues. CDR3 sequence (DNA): TGTGCCATCAGTGAGGTATCGGACCTCCTTAGGGTCAATCGAGAGACCCAGTACTTC. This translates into CAISEVSDLLRVNRETQYF.

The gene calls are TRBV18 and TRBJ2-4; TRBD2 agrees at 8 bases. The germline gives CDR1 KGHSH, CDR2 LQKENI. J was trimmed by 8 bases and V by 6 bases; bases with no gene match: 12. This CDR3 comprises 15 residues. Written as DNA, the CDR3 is TGTGCCAGCTCCGGTTCCCGACTAGCGCTCGACATTCAGTACTTC. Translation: CASSGSRLALDIQYF.

The CDR3 region has the DNA TGTGCCAGCAGCTTAGGCTCCTCCCAGCCCTATGGCTACACCTTC. Its protein product is CASSLGSSQPYGYTF. The chain combines TRBV11-1 with TRBJ1-2; D call uncertain. The CDR3 consists of 15 residues. Trimming took off 1 base at V and 4 bases at J, with 13 bases between the two ends. Germline CDR1 reads SGHAT; CDR2 reads FQDESV (reference sequence). Using reference TRBV11-1 and TRBJ1-2 for the parts outside the CDR3, the full variable domain is EAEVAQSPRYKITEKSQAVAFWCDPISGHATLYWYRQILGQGPELLVQFQDESVVDDSQLPKDRFSAERLKGVDSTLKIQPAELGDSAMYLCASSLGSSQPYGYTFGSGTRLTVV.